The 5 T cell receptor beta chains below were found in one sample sequenced in a study of T cell responses to AZD1222 COVID-19 vaccine. Generated by immunoSEQ multiplex PCR, the TCRdb table keeps only in-frame clones and is missing some. Of more than 250,000 clones detected, 80% to 95% appear once; the ten largest clones hold about 0.5%. This specimen consisted of peripheral blood, obtained on day 0 of AZD1222 vaccination. These receptors originate from an adult in good health.

This chain links TRBV4-1 with TRBJ2-7; D tentatively reads TRBD1 or TRBD2 (5 bases each). Trimming took off 0 bases at V and 5 bases at J, with 14 bases between the two ends. The CDR3 totals 15 residues. Germline assignment: CDR1 MGHRA and CDR2 YSYEKL. The CDR3 DNA follows: TGCGCCAGCAGCCAAGAAGGGGCTAGCCCACACGAGCAGTACTTC. Protein: CASSQEGASPHEQYF.

As concerns this clone: Sequence at one end of the junction differs from germline and may be a read error. The V gene is TRBV20-1, the J gene TRBJ1-1, with D uncertain. The length of the CDR3 is 10 residues. Germline V gene sequence: CDR1 DFQATT, CDR2 SNEGSKA (reference sequence). CDR3 nucleotide sequence: TGCAGTGCCACCAACATTGAAGCTTTCTTT. Amino acids: CSATNIEAFF.

This clone was picked up one time. J is TRBJ2-7 and V is TRBV4-1; TRBD2 agrees at 14 bases. Looked up from germline, CDR1 is MGHRA and CDR2 is YSYEKL. V shed 4 bases, J shed 4 bases, and the junction held 3 bases outside the gene matches. This CDR3 spans 15 amino acids. The CDR3 sequence is CASSPRTSGGYEQYF. Here the CDR3 DNA reads TGCGCCAGCAGCCCTAGGACTAGCGGGGGGTACGAGCAGTACTTC.

This sequence joins TRBV5-1 and TRBJ2-7, with D perhaps TRBD2 (7 bases). This CDR3 spans 11 amino acids. In germline, CDR1 is SGHRS, CDR2 YFSETQ. Trimming pared 7 bases from V and 9 bases from J, leaving 14 bases between. CDR3: CASRGARGQYF. The CDR3, as DNA: TGCGCCAGCCGGGGGGCCCGAGGGCAGTACTTC. Together with reference TRBV5-1 and TRBJ2-7, the CDR3 gives the full variable domain: KAGVTQTPRYLIKTRGQQVTLSCSPISGHRSVSWYQQTPGQGLQFLFEYFSETQRNKGNFPGRFSGRQFSNSRSEMNVSTLELGDSALYLCASRGARGQYFGPGTRLTVT.

The rearrangement joins TRBV7-2 to TRBJ1-4, with D hard to call. The CDR3 spans 15 residues. V was clipped by 4 bases and J by 0 bases, with 9 bases between them. Germline CDR1 and CDR2: SGHTA and FQGNSA. DNA of the CDR3: TGTGCCAGCAGCTCCCAGCTCGCAACTAATGAAAAACTGTTTTTT. Amino acids: CASSSQLATNEKLFF.